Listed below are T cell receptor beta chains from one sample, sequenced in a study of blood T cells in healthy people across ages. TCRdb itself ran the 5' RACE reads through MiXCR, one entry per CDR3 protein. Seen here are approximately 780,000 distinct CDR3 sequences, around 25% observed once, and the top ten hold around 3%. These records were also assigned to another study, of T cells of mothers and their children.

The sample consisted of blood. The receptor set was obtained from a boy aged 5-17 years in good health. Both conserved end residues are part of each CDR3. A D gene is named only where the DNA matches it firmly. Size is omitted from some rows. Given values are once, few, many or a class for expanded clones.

TGCGCCAGCAGCGCCACCTCCGGGACAGCGCGCTCTGGAAACACCATATATTTT | CASSATSGTARSGNTIYF | TRBD1 | TRBJ1-3 | - | TRBV5-1
TGCGCCAGCAGCCATGGGACAGTTGAAAAACTGTTTTTT | CASSHGTVEKLFF | TRBD1 | TRBJ1-4 | few | TRBV5-1
TGTGCCAGCAGCGGGTTTGGCGGGGGGAAGGAGACCCAGTACTTC | CASSGFGGGKETQYF | TRBD2 | TRBJ2-5 | few | TRBV5-6
TGTGCCAGCTCACCACGGGCGAGAGAGCAGTACTTC | CASSPRAREQYF | - | TRBJ2-5 | - | TRBV18
TGTGCCAGCAGTTCCTACAGGGGGCTAGGCTACACCTTC | CASSSYRGLGYTF | TRBD1 | TRBJ1-2 | - | TRBV28
TGTGCCAGCAGCCCAATTCGGGGCAGGGCCGATGAGCAGTTCTTC | CASSPIRGRADEQFF | - | TRBJ2-1 | - | TRBV28
TGTGCCAGCATTGGGGACGGAAACCCCCTAAAATGGTCTGGAAACACCATATATTTT | CASIGDGNPLKWSGNTIYF | - | TRBJ1-3 | few | TRBV6-1
TGTGCCAGCAGTCCGGACAGGGTAAAACGGAATGAAAAACTGTTTTTT | CASSPDRVKRNEKLFF | TRBD1 | TRBJ1-4 | - | TRBV5-5
TGTGCCAGCAGTCTTGGACTTAAGCTCACAGATACGCAGTATTTT | CASSLGLKLTDTQYF | - | TRBJ2-3 | - | TRBV3-1
TGCGCCAGCAGCTCATTACAGGGCAAGGACAATGAGCAGTTCTTC | CASSSLQGKDNEQFF | - | TRBJ2-1 | - | TRBV5-1
TGTGCCAGCAGCTTGGGCTCCGGAGGGGGGCAGTTCTTC | CASSLGSGGGQFF | - | TRBJ2-1 | - | TRBV5-6
TGTGCCAGCAGCCAGAATATAGCGCCCCAAGAGACCCAGTACTTC | CASSQNIAPQETQYF | - | TRBJ2-5 | - | TRBV11-2
TGCGCCAGCAGCTTGGAGGGACAGCTTGGGAATACGCAGTATTTT | CASSLEGQLGNTQYF | TRBD1 | TRBJ2-3 | few | TRBV5-1
TGTGCCAGCAGCCAAGAGGGACTGGGGAGCTATGGCTACACCTTC | CASSQEGLGSYGYTF | - | TRBJ1-2 | few | TRBV3-1
TGTGCCACCGGACTTCCCGGGACAGGGTTCAATGAGCAGTTCTTC | CATGLPGTGFNEQFF | TRBD1 | TRBJ2-1 | - | TRBV15